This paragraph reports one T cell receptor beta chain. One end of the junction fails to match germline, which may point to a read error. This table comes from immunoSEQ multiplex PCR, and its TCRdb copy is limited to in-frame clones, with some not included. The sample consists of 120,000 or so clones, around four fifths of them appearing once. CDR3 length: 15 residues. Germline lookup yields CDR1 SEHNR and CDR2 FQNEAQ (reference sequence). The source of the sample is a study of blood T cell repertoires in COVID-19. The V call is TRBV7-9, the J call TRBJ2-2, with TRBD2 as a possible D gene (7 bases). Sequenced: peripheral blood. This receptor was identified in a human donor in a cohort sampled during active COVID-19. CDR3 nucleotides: TGTGCCAGCAGACCCCGGGGGGCGAATACCGGGGAGCTGTTTTTT. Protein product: CASRPRGANTGELFF. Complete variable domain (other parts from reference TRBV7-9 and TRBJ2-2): DTGVSQNPRHKITKRGQNVTFRCDPISEHNRLYWYRQTLGQGPEFLTYFQNEAQLEKSRLLSDRFSAERPKGSFSTLEIQRTEQGDSAMYLCASRPRGANTGELFFGEGSRLTVL.